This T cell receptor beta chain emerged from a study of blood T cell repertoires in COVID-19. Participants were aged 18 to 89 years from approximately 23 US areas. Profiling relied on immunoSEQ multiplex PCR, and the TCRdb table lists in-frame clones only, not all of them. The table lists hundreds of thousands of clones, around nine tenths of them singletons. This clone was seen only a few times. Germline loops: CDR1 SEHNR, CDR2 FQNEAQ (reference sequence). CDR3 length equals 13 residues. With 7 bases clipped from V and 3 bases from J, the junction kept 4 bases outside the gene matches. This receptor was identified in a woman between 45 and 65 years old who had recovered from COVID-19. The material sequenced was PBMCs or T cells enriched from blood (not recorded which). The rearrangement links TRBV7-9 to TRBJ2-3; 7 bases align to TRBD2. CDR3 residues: CASKGGMTDTQYF. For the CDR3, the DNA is TGTGCCAGCAAGGGAGGGATGACAGATACGCAGTATTTT.